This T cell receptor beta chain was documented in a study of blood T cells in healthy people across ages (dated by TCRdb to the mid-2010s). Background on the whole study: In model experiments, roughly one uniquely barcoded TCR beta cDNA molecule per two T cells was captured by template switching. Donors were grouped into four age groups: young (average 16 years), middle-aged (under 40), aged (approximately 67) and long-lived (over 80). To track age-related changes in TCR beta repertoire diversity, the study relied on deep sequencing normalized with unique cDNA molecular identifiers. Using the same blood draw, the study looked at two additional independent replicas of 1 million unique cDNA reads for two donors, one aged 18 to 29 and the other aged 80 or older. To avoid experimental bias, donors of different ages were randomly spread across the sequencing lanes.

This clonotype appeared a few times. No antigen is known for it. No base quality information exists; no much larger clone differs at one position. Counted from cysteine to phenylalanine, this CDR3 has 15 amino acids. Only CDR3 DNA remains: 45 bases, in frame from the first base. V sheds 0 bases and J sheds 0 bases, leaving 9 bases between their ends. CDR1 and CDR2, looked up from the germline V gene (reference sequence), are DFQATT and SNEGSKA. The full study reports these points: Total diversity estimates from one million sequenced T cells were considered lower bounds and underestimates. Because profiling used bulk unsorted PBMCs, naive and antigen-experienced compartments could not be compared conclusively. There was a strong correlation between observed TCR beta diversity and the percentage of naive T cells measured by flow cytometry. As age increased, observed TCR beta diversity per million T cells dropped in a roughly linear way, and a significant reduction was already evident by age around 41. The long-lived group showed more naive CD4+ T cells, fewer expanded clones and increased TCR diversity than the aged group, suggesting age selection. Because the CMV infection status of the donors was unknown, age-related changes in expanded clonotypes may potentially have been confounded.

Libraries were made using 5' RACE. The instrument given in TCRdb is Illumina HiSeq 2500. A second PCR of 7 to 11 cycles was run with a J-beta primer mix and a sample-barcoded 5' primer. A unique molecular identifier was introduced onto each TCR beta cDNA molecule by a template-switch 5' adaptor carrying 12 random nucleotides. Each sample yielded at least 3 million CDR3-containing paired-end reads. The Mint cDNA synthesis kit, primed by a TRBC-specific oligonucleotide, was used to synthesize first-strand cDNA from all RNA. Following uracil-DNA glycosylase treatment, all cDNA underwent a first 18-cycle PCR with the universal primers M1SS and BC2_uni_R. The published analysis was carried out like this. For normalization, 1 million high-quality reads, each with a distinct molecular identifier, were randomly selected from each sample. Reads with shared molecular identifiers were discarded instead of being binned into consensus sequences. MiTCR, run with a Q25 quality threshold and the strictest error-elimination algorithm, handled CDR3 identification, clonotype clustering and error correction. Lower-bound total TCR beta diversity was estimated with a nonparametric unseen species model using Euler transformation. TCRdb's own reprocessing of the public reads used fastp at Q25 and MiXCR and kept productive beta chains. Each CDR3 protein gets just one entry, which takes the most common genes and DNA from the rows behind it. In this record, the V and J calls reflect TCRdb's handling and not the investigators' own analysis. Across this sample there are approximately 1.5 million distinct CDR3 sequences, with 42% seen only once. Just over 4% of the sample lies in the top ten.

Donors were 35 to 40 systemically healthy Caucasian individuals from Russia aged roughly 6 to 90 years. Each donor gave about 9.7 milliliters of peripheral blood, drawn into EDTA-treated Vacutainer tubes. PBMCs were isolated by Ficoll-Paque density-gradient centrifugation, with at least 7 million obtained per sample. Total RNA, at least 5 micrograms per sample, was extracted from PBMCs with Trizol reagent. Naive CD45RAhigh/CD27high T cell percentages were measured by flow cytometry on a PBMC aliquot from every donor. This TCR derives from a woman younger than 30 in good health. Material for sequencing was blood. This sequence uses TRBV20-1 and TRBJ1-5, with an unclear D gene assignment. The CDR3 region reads CSAREDAYSNQPQHF. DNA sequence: TGCAGTGCTAGAGAGGACGCTTATAGCAATCAGCCCCAGCATTTT.